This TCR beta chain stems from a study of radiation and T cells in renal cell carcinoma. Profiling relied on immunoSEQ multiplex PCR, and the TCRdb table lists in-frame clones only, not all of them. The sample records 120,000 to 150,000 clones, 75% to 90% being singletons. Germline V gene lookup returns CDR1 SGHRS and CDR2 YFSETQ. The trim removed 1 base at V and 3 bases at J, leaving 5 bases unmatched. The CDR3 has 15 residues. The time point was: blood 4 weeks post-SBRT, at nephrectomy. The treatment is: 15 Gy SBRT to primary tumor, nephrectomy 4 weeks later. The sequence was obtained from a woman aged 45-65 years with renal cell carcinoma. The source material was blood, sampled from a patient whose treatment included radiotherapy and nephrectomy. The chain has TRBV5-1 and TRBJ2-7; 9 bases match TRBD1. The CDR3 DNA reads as TGCGCCAGCAGCTTGTCGGGACAGGGAATCTACGAGCAGTACTTC. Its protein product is CASSLSGQGIYEQYF.